A selection of T cell receptor beta chains follows, all from one sample in a study of beta chain features in type 1 diabetes. Some clones are missing from TCRdb's copy, which holds only in-frame ones; the method was immunoSEQ multiplex PCR. The sample has approximately 140,000 clones, under 60% seen once; the top ten hold 0.35% to 0.45%. Input material: Tregs from blood. These receptors originate from a man aged 18 to 29 in good health. Each CDR3 is given with its conserved first and last residue. A D gene is named only where the DNA matches it firmly. Size is omitted from some rows. Given values are once, few, many or a class for expanded clones.

V,D,J,size,CDR3,DNA
TRBV27,NA,TRBJ2-7,few,CASSLTGNSYEQYF,TGTGCCAGCAGTTTAACCGGGAACTCCTACGAGCAGTACTTC
TRBV9,NA,TRBJ2-1,NA,CASSVVSLHNEQFF,TGTGCCAGCAGCGTAGTCTCCCTCCACAATGAGCAGTTCTTC
TRBV18,TRBD1,TRBJ2-7,NA,CASSPPSGTAVRVQYF,TGTGCCAGCTCACCACCGTCGGGGACAGCAGTCCGGGTGCAGTACTTC
TRBV5-1,TRBD2,TRBJ2-1,NA,CASSWTRNNEQFF,TGCGCCAGCAGCTGGACTAGAAACAATGAGCAGTTCTTC
TRBV5-1,TRBD1,TRBJ1-6,NA,CASSLLGTGNSPLHF,TGCGCCAGCAGCTTGCTGGGGACAGGGAATTCACCCCTCCACTTT
TRBV11-2,TRBD2,TRBJ2-5,NA,CASSSSKLAGAETQYF,TGTGCCAGCAGCTCCTCGAAGCTAGCGGGAGCAGAGACCCAGTACTTC
TRBV7-2,NA,TRBJ2-2,NA,CASSLAGGTGELFF,TGTGCCAGCAGCTTAGCGGGAGGCACCGGGGAGCTGTTTTTT
TRBV7-8,NA,TRBJ2-1,NA,CASSRGRSSYNEQFF,TGTGCCAGCAGCCGAGGGCGAAGCTCCTACAATGAGCAGTTCTTC
TRBV4-3,NA,TRBJ1-5,NA,CASSQDLQGHDQPQHF,TGCGCCAGCAGCCAAGATCTGCAGGGCCACGATCAGCCCCAGCATTTT
TRBV4-1,NA,TRBJ2-2,few,CASSQDVRRADTGELFF,TGCGCCAGCAGCCAAGATGTTCGGCGGGCTGACACCGGGGAGCTGTTTTTT
TRBV7-2,NA,TRBJ2-3,few,CASSLGGLSTDTQYF,TGTGCCAGCAGCTTAGGGGGACTTAGCACAGATACGCAGTATTTT
TRBV15,NA,TRBJ2-2,NA,CATRGWVSNTGELFF,TGTGCCACCAGGGGCTGGGTCTCGAACACCGGGGAGCTGTTTTTT
TRBV2,TRBD1,TRBJ1-1,NA,CASMIGTGRGTEAFF,TGTGCCAGCATGATCGGGACAGGGCGGGGAACTGAAGCTTTCTTT
TRBV7-8,NA,TRBJ1-4,NA,CASSFRNEKLFF,TGTGCCAGCAGCTTCCGTAATGAAAAACTGTTTTTT
TRBV7-9,NA,TRBJ2-1,NA,CASSFTEKQFF,TGTGCCAGCAGCTTCACTGAGAAGCAGTTCTTC
TRBV6-1,NA,TRBJ2-4,NA,CASQVAVKNIQYF,TGTGCCAGCCAGGTAGCGGTTAAAAACATTCAGTACTTC
TRBV18,TRBD1,TRBJ2-6,few,CASSPRRTGDSGANVLTF,TGTGCCAGCTCACCACGCCGGACAGGGGACTCTGGGGCCAACGTCCTGACTTTC
TRBV5-1,NA,TRBJ2-3,NA,CASSGAGSGADTQYF,TGCGCCAGCAGTGGGGCCGGCTCTGGCGCAGATACGCAGTATTTT
TRBV30,NA,TRBJ1-1,few,CAWSQDLNTEAFF,TGTGCCTGGAGCCAAGACTTGAACACTGAAGCTTTCTTT
TRBV4-2,NA,TRBJ1-1,few,CASSQDPGRDTEAFF,TGTGCCAGCAGCCAAGATCCCGGGAGGGACACTGAAGCTTTCTTT
TRBV9,TRBD1,TRBJ1-6,NA,CASSVEIGTGVGSPLHF,TGTGCCAGCAGCGTAGAGATCGGGACAGGGGTGGGTTCACCCCTCCACTTT
TRBV28,TRBD1,TRBJ2-5,few,CASSLLSGDSQETQYF,TGTGCCAGCAGTTTATTATCTGGGGACAGCCAAGAGACCCAGTACTTC
TRBV7-9,TRBD1,TRBJ1-5,few,CASSFGQGNQPQHF,TGTGCCAGCAGCTTTGGACAGGGCAATCAGCCCCAGCATTTT
TRBV27,NA,TRBJ1-2,few,CASSLMGGLSYGYTF,TGTGCCAGCAGTTTGATGGGGGGGCTCTCCTATGGCTACACCTTC
TRBV18,NA,TRBJ1-2,NA,CASSPGQPLLTTGYTF,TGTGCCAGCTCACCAGGGCAGCCCCTCCTCACGACCGGCTACACCTTC
TRBV6-6,TRBD2,TRBJ2-5,NA,CASSYSPSGGSETQYF,TGTGCCAGCAGTTACTCGCCCAGCGGGGGGTCAGAGACCCAGTACTTC
TRBV2,TRBD1,TRBJ1-5,NA,CASSQGANRRPQHF,TGTGCCAGCAGCCAGGGGGCGAATAGGCGGCCCCAGCATTTT
TRBV9,NA,TRBJ2-7,NA,CASSVSPRSEQYF,TGTGCCAGCAGCGTAAGCCCGAGAAGCGAGCAGTACTTC
TRBV4-3,TRBD2,TRBJ2-2,few,CASSQGFATSGIGELFF,TGCGCCAGCAGCCAAGGTTTTGCGACTAGCGGGATCGGGGAGCTGTTTTTT
TRBV11-3,NA,TRBJ1-1,NA,CASSFTGINTEAFF,TGTGCCAGCAGCTTTACAGGGATTAACACTGAAGCTTTCTTT
TRBV5-1,TRBD2,TRBJ2-3,few,CASSLAAGGFGDTQYF,TGCGCCAGCAGCTTGGCCGCCGGGGGGTTCGGAGATACGCAGTATTTT
TRBV5-1,TRBD1,TRBJ1-5,NA,CASSRTGVDQPQHF,TGCGCCAGCAGCAGGACAGGGGTGGATCAGCCCCAGCATTTT
TRBV10-3,TRBD1,TRBJ2-3,NA,CAISRDRTLVTQYF,TGTGCCATCAGTCGGGACAGAACTTTGGTTACGCAGTATTTT
TRBV5-5,NA,TRBJ2-5,NA,CASSLRRQLGRETQYF,TGTGCCAGCAGCTTGCGAAGACAACTGGGGAGGGAGACCCAGTACTTC
TRBV30,TRBD1,TRBJ2-5,NA,CAWKGQGETQYF,TGTGCCTGGAAGGGACAGGGAGAGACCCAGTACTTC
TRBV5-1,TRBD1,TRBJ1-2,once,CASSLWDSAYGYTF,TGCGCCAGCAGCTTGTGGGACAGCGCTTATGGCTACACCTTC
TRBV7-9,NA,TRBJ2-2,NA,CASSPRPGYSGELFF,TGTGCCAGCAGCCCCCGTCCCGGGTACTCCGGGGAGCTGTTTTTT
TRBV30,NA,TRBJ2-7,NA,CAWSPTGYEQYF,TGTGCCTGGAGTCCAACAGGGTACGAGCAGTACTTC
TRBV5-4,NA,TRBJ1-2,few,CASSWSGGFYGYTF,TGTGCCAGCAGCTGGAGCGGCGGCTTCTATGGCTACACCTTC
TRBV4-2,NA,TRBJ2-5,NA,CASSQDLARETQYF,TGTGCCAGCAGCCAAGATCTGGCTAGAGAGACCCAGTACTTC
TRBV30,NA,TRBJ2-7,few,CAWSVSGRTYEQYF,TGTGCCTGGAGTGTCTCAGGGAGGACCTACGAGCAGTACTTC
TRBV28,NA,TRBJ1-2,NA,CASRTDYGYTF,TGTGCCAGCAGGACAGATTATGGCTACACCTTC
TRBV5-4,NA,TRBJ2-7,NA,CASSRPGASYEQYF,TGTGCCAGTAGCCGCCCAGGGGCTTCCTACGAGCAGTACTTC
TRBV11-2,TRBD2,TRBJ2-7,once,CASSLMPGGLNF,TGTGCCAGCAGCTTAATGCCGGGAGGTTTGAACTTC
TRBV7-2,NA,TRBJ2-1,NA,CASSLFGLSDNEQFF,TGTGCCAGCAGCTTATTTGGCCTCTCTGACAATGAGCAGTTCTTC
TRBV13,NA,TRBJ2-7,NA,CASSIRDFKQYF,TGTGCCAGCAGCATCCGGGATTTCAAGCAGTACTTC
TRBV7-2,NA,TRBJ1-1,NA,CASSLGWANTEAFF,TGTGCCAGCAGCTTGGGTTGGGCGAACACTGAAGCTTTCTTT
TRBV28,TRBD1,TRBJ2-3,NA,CASRTGGTDTQYF,TGTGCCAGCAGGACAGGGGGCACAGATACGCAGTATTTT